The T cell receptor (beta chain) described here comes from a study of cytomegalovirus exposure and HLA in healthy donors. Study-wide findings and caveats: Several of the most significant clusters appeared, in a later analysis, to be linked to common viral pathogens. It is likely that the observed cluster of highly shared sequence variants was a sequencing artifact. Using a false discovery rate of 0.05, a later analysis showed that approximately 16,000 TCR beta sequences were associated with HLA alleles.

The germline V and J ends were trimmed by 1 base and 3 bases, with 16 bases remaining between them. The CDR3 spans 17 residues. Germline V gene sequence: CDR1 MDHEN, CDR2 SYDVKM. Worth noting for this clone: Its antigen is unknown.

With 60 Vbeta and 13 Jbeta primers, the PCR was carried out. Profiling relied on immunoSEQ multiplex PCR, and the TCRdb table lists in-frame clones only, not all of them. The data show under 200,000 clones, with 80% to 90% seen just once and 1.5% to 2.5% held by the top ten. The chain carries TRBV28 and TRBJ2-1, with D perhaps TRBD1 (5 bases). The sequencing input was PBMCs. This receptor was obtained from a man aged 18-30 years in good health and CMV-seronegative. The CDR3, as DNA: TGTGCCAGCAGTTTATTTTCCCACAGGAGTTACTACAATGAGCAGTTCTTC. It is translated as CASSLFSHRSYYNEQFF. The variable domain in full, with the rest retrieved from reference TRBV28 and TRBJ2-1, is DVKVTQSSRYLVKRTGEKVFLECVQDMDHENMFWYRQDPGLGLRLIYFSYDVKMKEKGDIPEGYSVSREKKERFSLILESASTNQTSMYLCASSLFSHRSYYNEQFFGPGTRLTVL.